This TCR beta chain was sequenced in a study of T cells after yellow fever vaccination. As for the study in general: Libraries from low-cell-number fractions were prepared with the SMART-Seq v4 Ultra Low Input RNA kit. Overall study findings and caveats: There was a small share of clonotypes that showed up in both the CD4 and CD8 compartments.

Note on this clonotype: As yet, its antigen is unknown.

TCRdb reprocessed the 5' RACE reads with MiXCR, giving one entry per CDR3 protein. This sample has under 550,000 distinct CDR3 sequences; just over 20% occur once, and the top ten carry about a sixth. This TCR was recovered from a man between 18 and 35 years old who received the YFV17D yellow fever vaccine. This sample comprised PBMCs, obtained 20 to 25 days after the first yellow fever vaccination.

Written as DNA, the CDR3 is TGCAGTGCTAGAGATCCGACAGGCCCTGGCTACACCTTC. It is translated as CSARDPTGPGYTF. V and J are TRBV20-1 and TRBJ1-2; weak D call: TRBD1 (6 bases). Germline V gives CDR1 DFQATT, CDR2 SNEGSKA (reference sequence). There are 13 residues in the CDR3. The V gene lost 0 bases and the J gene lost 7 bases, with 12 bases spanning the gap.